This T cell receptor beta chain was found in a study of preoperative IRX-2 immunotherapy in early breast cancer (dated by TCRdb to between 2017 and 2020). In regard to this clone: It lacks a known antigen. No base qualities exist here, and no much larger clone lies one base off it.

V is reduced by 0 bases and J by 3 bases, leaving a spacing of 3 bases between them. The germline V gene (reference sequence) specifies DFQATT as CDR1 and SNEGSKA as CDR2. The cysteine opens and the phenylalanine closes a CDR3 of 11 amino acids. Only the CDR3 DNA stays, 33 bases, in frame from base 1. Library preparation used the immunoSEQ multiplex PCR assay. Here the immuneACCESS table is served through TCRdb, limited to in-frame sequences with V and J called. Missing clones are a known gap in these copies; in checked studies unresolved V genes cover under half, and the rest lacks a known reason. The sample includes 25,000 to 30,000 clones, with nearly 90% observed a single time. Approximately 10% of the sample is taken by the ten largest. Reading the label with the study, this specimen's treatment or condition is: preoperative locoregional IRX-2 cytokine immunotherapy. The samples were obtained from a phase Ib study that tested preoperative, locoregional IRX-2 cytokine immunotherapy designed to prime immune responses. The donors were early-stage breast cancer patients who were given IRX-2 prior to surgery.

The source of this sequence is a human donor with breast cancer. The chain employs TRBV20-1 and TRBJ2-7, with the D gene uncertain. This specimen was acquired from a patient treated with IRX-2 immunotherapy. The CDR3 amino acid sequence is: CSAREDYEQYF. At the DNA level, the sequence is TGCAGTGCTAGAGAGGACTACGAGCAGTACTTC.